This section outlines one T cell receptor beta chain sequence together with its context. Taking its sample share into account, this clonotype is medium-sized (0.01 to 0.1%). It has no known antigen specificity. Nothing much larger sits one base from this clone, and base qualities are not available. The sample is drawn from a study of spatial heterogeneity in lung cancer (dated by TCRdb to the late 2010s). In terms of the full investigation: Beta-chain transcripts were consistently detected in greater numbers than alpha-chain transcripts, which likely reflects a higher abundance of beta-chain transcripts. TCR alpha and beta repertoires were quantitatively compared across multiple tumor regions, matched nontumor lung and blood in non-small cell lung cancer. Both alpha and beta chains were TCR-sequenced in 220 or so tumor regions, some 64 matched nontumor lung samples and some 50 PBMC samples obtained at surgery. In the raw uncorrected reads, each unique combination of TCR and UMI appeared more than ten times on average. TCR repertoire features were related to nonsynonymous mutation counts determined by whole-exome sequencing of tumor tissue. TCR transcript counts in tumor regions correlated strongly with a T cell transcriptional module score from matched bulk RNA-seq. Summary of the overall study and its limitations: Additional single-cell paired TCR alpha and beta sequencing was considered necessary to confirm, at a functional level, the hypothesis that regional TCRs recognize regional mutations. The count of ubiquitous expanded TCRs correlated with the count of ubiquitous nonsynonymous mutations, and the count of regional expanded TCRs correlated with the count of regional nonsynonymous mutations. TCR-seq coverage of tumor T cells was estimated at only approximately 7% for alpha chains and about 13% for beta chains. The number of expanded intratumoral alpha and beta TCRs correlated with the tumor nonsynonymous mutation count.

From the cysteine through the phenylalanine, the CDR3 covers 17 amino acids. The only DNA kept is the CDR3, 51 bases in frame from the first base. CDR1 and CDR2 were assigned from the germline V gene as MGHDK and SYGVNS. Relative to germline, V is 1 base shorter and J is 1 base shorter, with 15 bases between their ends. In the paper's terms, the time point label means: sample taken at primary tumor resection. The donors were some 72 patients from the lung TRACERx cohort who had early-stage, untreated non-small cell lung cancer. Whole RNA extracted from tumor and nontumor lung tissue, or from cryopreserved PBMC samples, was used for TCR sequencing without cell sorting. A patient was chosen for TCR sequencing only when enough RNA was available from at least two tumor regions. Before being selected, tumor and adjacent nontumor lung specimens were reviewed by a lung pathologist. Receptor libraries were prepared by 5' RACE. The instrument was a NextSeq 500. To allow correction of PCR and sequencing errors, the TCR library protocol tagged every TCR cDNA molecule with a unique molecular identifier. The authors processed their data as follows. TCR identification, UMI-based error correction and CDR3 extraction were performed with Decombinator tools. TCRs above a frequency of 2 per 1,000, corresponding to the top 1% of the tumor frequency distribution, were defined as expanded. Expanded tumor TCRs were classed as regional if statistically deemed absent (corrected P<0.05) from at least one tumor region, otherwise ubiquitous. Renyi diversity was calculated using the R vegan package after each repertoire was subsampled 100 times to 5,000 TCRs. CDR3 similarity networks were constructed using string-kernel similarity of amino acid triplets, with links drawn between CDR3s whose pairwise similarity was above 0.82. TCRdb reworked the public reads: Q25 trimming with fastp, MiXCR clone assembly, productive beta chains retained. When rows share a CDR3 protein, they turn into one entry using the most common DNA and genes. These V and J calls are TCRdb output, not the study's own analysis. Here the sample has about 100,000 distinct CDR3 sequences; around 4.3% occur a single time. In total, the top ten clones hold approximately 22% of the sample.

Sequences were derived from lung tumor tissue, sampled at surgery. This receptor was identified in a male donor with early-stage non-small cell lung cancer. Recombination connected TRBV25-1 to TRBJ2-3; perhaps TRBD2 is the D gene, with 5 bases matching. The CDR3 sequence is CASSEFTTSAGTDTQYF. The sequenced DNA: TGTGCCAGCAGTGAATTTACCACCTCAGCGGGCACAGATACGCAGTATTTT.